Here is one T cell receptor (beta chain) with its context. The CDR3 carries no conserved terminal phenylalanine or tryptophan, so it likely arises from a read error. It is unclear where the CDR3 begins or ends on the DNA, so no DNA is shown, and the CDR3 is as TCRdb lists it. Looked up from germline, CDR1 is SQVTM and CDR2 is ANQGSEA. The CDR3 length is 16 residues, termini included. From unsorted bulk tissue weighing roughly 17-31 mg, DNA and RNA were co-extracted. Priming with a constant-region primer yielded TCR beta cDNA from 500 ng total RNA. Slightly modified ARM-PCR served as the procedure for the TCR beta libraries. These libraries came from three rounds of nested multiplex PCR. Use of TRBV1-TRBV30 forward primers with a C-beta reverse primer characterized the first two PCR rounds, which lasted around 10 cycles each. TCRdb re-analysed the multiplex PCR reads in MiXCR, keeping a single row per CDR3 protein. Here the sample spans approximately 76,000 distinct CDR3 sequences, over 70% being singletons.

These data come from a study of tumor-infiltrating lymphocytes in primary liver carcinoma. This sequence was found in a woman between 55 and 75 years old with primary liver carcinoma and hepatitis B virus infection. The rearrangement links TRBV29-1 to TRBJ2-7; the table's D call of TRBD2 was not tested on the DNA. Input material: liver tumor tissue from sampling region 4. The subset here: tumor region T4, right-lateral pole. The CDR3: CSVNQGLAGGLYEQYL.